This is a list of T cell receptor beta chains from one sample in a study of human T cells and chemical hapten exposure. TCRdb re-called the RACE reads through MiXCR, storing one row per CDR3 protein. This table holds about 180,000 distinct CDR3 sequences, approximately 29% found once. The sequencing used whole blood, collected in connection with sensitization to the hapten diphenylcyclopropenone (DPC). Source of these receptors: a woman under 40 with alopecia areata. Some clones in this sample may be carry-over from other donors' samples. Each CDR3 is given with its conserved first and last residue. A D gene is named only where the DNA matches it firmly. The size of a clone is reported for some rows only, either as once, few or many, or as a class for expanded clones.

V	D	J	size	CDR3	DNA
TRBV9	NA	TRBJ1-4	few	CASSVGSRGEKLFF	TGTGCCAGCAGCGTAGGGTCAAGGGGAGAAAAACTGTTTTTT
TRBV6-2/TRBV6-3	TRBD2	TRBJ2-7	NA	CVSSGVYEQYF	TGTGTCAGCAGCGGGGTCTACGAGCAGTACTTC
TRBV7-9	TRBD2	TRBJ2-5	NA	CASSSTSGGARGYQETQYF	TGTGCCAGCAGCTCGACTAGCGGGGGGGCCAGAGGATATCAAGAGACCCAGTACTTC
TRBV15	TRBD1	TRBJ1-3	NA	CATSRVGTESGNTIYF	TGTGCCACCAGCAGGGTCGGGACAGAATCCGGAAACACCATATATTTT
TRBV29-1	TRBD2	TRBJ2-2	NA	CSVVAGLTNTGELFF	TGCAGCGTTGTCGCGGGACTAACAAACACCGGGGAGCTGTTTTTT
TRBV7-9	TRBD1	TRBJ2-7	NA	CASSPGQGRGAEQYF	TGTGCCAGCAGTCCCGGACAGGGTCGAGGGGCCGAGCAGTACTTC
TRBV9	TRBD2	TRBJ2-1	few	CASSVEPSGSANEQFF	TGTGCCAGCAGCGTAGAGCCTAGCGGGTCTGCCAATGAGCAGTTCTTC
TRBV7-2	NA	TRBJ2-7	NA	CASSLAGNENEQYF	TGTGCCAGCAGCTTAGCCGGGAACGAAAACGAGCAGTACTTC
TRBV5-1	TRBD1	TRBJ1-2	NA	CASSLGQGIYGYTF	TGCGCCAGCAGCTTGGGACAGGGGATCTATGGCTACACCTTC
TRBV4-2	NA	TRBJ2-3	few	CASSLDMARGTSDTQYF	TGTGCCAGCAGCCTTGACATGGCGAGGGGGACCTCAGATACGCAGTATTTT
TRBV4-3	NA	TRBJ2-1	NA	CASSQQIISEYEQFF	TGCGCCAGCAGCCAACAAATTATTAGTGAGTATGAGCAGTTCTTC
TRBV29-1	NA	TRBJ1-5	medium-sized	CSVGARDQPQHF	TGCAGCGTTGGCGCACGGGATCAGCCCCAGCATTTT
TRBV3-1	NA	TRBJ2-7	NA	CASSQEWRGLYEQYF	TGTGCCAGCAGCCAAGAATGGCGGGGCCTTTACGAGCAGTACTTC
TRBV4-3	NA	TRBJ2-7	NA	CASSQDQSGTYEQYF	TGCGCCAGCAGCCAAGACCAATCGGGGACCTACGAGCAGTACTTC
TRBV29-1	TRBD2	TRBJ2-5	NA	CSVVLAGGGETQYF	TGCAGCGTTGTTCTAGCGGGAGGGGGGGAGACCCAGTACTTC
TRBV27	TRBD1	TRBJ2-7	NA	CASSPSDRDEQYF	TGTGCCAGCAGTCCGTCGGACAGGGACGAGCAGTACTTC
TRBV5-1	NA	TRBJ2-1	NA	CASSLAGLIHEQFF	TGCGCCAGCAGCTTGGCGGGGTTGATCCATGAGCAGTTCTTC
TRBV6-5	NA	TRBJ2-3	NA	CASSRYHLTDTQYF	TGTGCCAGCAGTCGCTACCATCTCACAGATACGCAGTATTTT
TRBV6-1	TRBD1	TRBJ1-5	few	CASSELPPRTGGNQPQHF	TGTGCCAGCAGTGAATTACCCCCACGGACAGGAGGCAATCAGCCCCAGCATTTT
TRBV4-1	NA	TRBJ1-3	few	CASSQATGGNTIYF	TGCGCCAGCAGCCAAGCAACAGGGGGAAACACCATATATTTT
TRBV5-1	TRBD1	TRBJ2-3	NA	CASSLQGADTQYF	TGCGCCAGCAGCTTGCAGGGGGCAGATACGCAGTATTTT
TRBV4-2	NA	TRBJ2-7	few	CASSQDPYAVSYEQYF	TGTGCCAGCAGCCAAGATCCTTATGCCGTCTCCTACGAGCAGTACTTC
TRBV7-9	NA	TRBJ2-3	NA	CASSLAWDTQYF	TGTGCCAGCAGCTTAGCCTGGGATACGCAGTATTTT
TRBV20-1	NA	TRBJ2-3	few	CSAREDTQYF	TGCAGTGCTAGGGAAGATACGCAGTATTTT
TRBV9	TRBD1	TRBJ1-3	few	CASTKGVGTAGNTIYF	TGTGCCAGCACCAAAGGGGTCGGGACAGCTGGAAACACCATATATTTT
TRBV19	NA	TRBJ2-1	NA	CASSIVRTRGVDEQFF	TGTGCCAGTAGTATCGTCCGGACTAGGGGGGTCGATGAGCAGTTCTTC
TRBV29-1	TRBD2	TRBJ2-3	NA	CSVERESTDTQYF	TGCAGCGTTGAGCGGGAGAGCACAGATACGCAGTATTTT
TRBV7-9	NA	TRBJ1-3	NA	CASSWLTGPESGNTIYF	TGTGCCAGCAGCTGGTTGACAGGCCCGGAATCTGGAAACACCATATATTTT
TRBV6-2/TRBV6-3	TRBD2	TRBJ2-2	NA	CASGQRAGGNTGELFF	TGTGCCAGCGGCCAGAGAGCGGGAGGGAACACCGGGGAGCTGTTTTTT
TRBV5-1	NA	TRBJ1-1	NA	CASSLASVLMNTEAFF	TGCGCCAGCAGCTTGGCCTCCGTTTTGATGAACACTGAAGCTTTCTTT
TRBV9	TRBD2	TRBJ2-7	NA	CASSVSGSTSYEQYF	TGTGCCAGCAGCGTGAGCGGGAGTACCTCCTACGAGCAGTACTTC
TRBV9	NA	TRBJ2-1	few	CASSEGLEGNEQFF	TGTGCCAGCAGCGAAGGGCTAGAAGGGAATGAGCAGTTCTTC
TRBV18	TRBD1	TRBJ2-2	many	CASSPPGQGAIGELFF	TGTGCCAGCTCACCTCCTGGACAGGGGGCGATCGGGGAGCTGTTTTTT
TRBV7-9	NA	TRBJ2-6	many	CASSLGGSGANVLTF	TGTGCCAGCAGCTTAGGGGGCTCTGGGGCCAACGTCCTGACTTTC
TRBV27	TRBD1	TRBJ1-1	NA	CASSWDRGLGGTEAFF	TGTGCCAGCAGTTGGGACAGGGGGCTTGGCGGTACTGAAGCTTTCTTT
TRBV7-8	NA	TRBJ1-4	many	CASSLVRGSGTNEKLFF	TGTGCCAGCAGCTTAGTTAGGGGGTCGGGCACTAATGAAAAACTGTTTTTT
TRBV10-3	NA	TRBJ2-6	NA	CAISESRGRSSGANVLTF	TGTGCCATCAGTGAGTCCCGGGGACGGAGCTCTGGGGCCAACGTCCTGACTTTC
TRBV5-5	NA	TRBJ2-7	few	CASNRRQGAGRYEQYF	TGTGCCAGCAACAGGCGACAGGGAGCGGGTCGGTACGAGCAGTACTTC
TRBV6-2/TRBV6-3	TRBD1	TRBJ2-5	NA	CASSDRGRKETQYF	TGTGCCAGCAGCGACAGGGGACGGAAAGAGACCCAGTACTTC
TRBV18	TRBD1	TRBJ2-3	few	CASSPPSSWRTGRTDTQYF	TGTGCCAGCTCACCCCCAAGTTCTTGGAGGACAGGACGCACAGATACGCAGTATTTT
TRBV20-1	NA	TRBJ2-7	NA	CSAHKNRDTTQYF	TGCAGTGCCCATAAGAACCGGGACACCACGCAGTACTTC
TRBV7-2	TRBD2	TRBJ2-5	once	CASSLGLTSRTQETQYF	TGTGCCAGCAGCTTAGGGCTGACTAGCAGAACACAAGAGACCCAGTACTTC
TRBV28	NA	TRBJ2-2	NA	CASTRTNRGELFF	TGTGCCAGCACGAGGACTAATCGCGGGGAGCTGTTTTTT
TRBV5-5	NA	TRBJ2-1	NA	CASSLLGRQSSYNEQFF	TGTGCCAGCAGCTTGTTAGGGAGACAGAGCTCCTACAATGAGCAGTTCTTC
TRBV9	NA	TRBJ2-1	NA	CASGADSGEQFF	TGTGCCAGCGGCGCGGACAGCGGCGAGCAGTTCTTC
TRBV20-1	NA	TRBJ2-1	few	CSATPGPPSYNEQFF	TGCAGTGCTACCCCGGGACCCCCATCCTACAATGAGCAGTTCTTC
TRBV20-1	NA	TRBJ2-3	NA	CSASKPGSRVTDTQYF	TGCAGTGCTAGTAAACCGGGCTCTAGGGTCACAGATACGCAGTATTTT